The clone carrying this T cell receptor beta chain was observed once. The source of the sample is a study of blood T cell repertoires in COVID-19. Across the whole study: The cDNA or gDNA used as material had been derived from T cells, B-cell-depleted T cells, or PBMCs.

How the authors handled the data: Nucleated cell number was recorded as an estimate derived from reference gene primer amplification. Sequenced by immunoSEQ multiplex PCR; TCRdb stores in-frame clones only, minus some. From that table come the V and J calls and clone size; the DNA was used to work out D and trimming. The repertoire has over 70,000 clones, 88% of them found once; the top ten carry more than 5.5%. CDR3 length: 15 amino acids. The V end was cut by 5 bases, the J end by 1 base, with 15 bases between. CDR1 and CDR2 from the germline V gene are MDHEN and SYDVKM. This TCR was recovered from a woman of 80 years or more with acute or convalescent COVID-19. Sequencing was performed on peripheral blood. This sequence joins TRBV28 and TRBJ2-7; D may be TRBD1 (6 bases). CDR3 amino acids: CASSTRDKSSYEQYF. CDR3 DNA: TGTGCCAGCAGTACCCGGGACAAAAGTTCCTACGAGCAGTACTTC.